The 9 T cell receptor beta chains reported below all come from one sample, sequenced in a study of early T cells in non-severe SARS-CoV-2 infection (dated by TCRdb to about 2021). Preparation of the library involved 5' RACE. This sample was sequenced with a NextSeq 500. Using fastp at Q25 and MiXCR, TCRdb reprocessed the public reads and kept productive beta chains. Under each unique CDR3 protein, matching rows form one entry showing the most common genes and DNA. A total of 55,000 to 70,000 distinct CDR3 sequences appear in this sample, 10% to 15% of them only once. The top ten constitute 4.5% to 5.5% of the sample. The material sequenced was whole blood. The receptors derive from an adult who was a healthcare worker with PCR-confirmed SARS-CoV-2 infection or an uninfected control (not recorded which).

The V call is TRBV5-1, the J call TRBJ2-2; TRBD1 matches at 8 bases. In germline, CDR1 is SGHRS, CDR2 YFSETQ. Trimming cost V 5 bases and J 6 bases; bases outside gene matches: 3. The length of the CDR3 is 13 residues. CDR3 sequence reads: CASRSDRAGELFF. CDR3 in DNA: TGCGCCAGCAGATCGGACAGGGCCGGGGAGCTGTTTTTT.

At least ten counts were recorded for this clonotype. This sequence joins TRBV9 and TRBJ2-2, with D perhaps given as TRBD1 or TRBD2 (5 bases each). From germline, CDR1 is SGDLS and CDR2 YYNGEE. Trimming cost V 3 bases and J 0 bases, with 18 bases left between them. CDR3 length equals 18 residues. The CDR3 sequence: CASSAPEGSRPNTGELFF. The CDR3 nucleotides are TGTGCCAGCAGCGCTCCTGAGGGGAGCCGCCCGAACACCGGGGAGCTGTTTTTT. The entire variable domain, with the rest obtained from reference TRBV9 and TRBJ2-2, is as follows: DSGVTQTPKHLITATGQRVTLRCSPRSGDLSVYWYQQSLDQGLQFLIQYYNGEERAKGNILERFSAQQFPDLHSELNLSSLELGDSALYFCASSAPEGSRPNTGELFFGEGSRLTVL.

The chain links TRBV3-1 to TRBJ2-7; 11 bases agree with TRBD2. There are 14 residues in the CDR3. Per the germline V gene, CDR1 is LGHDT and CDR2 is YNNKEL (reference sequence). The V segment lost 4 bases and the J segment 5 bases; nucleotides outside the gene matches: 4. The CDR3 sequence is CASSRLAGPNEQYF. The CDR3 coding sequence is TGTGCCAGCAGCCGACTAGCGGGACCCAACGAGCAGTACTTC.

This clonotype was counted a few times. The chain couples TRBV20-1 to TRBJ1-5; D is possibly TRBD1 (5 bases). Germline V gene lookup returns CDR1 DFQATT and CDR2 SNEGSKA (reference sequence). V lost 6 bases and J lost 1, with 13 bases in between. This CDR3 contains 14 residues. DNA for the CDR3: TGCAGTGCCCCGAGGGCAGGGAGCAATCAGCCCCAGCATTTT. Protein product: CSAPRAGSNQPQHF.

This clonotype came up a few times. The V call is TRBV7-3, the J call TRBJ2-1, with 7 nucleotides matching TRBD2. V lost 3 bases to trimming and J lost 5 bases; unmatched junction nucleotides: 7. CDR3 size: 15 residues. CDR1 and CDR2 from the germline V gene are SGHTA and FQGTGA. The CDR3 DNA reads TGTGCCAGCAGCTTTGAGGCTAGCGGAAACAATGAGCAGTTCTTC. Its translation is CASSFEASGNNEQFF.

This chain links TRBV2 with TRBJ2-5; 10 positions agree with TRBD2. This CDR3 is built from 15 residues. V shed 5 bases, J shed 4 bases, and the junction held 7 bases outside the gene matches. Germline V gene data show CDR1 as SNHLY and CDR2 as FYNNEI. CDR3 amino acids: CASSPIAGGRETQYF. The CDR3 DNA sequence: TGTGCCAGCAGTCCCATAGCGGGAGGTCGAGAGACCCAGTACTTC. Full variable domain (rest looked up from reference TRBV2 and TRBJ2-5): EPEVTQTPSHQVTQMGQEVILRCVPISNHLYFYWYRQILGQKVEFLVSFYNNEISEKSEIFDDQFSVERPDGSNFTLKIRSTKLEDSAMYFCASSPIAGGRETQYFGPGTRLLVL.

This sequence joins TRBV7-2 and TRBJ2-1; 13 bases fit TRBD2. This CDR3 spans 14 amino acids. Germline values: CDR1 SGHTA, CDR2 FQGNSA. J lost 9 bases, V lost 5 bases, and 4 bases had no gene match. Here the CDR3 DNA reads TGTGCCAGCAGCGTGGGACTAGCGGGGATTGAGCAGTTCTTC. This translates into CASSVGLAGIEQFF.

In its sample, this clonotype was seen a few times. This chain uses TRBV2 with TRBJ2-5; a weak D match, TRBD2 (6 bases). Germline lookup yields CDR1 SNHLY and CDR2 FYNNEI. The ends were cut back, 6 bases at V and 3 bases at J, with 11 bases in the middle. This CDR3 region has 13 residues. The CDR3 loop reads CASRAGSKETQYF. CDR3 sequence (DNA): TGTGCCAGCAGAGCCGGGAGCAAAGAGACCCAGTACTTC.

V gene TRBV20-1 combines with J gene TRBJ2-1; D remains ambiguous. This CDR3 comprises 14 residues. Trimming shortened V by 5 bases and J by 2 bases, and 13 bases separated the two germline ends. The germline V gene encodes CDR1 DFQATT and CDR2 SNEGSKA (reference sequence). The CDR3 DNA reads TGCAGTGCTGGCAACGGCCCTACCTACAATGAGCAGTTCTTC. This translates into CSAGNGPTYNEQFF.